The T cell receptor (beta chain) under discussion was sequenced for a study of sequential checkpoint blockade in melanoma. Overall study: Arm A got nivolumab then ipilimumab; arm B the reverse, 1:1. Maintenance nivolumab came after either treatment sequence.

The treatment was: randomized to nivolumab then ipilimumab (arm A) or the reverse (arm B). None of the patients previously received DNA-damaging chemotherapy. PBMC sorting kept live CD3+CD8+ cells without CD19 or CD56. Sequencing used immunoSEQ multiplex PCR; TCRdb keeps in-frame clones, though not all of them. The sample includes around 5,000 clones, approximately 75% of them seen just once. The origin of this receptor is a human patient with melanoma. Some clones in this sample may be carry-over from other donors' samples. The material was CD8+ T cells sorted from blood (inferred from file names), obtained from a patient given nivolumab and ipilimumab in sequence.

This CDR3 is CASGRGGDGYTF. For the CDR3, the DNA is TGTGCCAGCGGCAGGGGAGGGGATGGCTACACCTTC. This chain uses TRBV27 with TRBJ1-2; the D gene is possibly TRBD1 (6 bases). The CDR3 consists of 12 residues. V was trimmed by 8 bases and J by 6 bases, leaving 13 bases between them. The V gene's germline CDR1 is MNHEY and CDR2 SMNVEV (reference sequence).